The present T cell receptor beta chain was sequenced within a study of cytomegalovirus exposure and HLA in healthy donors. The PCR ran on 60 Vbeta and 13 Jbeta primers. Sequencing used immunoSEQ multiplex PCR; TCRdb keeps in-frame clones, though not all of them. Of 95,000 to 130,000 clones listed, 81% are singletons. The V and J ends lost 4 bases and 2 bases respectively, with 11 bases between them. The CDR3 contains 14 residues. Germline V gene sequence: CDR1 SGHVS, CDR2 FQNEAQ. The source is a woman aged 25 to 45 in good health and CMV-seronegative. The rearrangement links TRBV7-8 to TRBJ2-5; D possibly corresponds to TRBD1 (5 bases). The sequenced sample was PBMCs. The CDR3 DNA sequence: TGTGCCAGCAGCTCGACCAGGGTTCAAGAGACCCAGTACTTC. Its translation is CASSSTRVQETQYF.